The 3 T cell receptor beta chains below come from one sample, sequenced in a study of fetal regulatory T cell absence and autoimmunity. Data came from immunoSEQ multiplex PCR; TCRdb stores just in-frame clones and leaves some out. The data show roughly 95,000 clones, more than 70% seen once. What was sequenced was pancreas tissue. These receptors were taken from a male donor with IPEX syndrome.

This clone showed up just a few times. This rearrangement joins TRBV5-1 to TRBJ2-3; 10 bases agree with TRBD2. The CDR3 has 15 amino acids. The junction had 7 bases not matched to a gene; V was cut back by 5 bases and J by 4 bases. In germline, CDR1 is SGHRS, CDR2 YFSETQ. DNA of the CDR3: TGCGCCAGCAGAGATAGCGGGGGGAGGGCAGATACGCAGTATTTT. Translating it yields CASRDSGGRADTQYF.

This clone was seen just once. V usage is TRBV27 and J usage is TRBJ2-2; D gene unclear. The germline gives CDR1 MNHEY, CDR2 SMNVEV (reference sequence). CDR3 size: 11 residues. V gave up 1 base and J gave up 7 bases, with 1 base separating them. This CDR3 is CASSLFGELFF. The CDR3 DNA reads TGTGCCAGCAGTTTATTCGGGGAGCTGTTTTTT.

The gene calls are TRBV11-2 and TRBJ2-5; TRBD2 aligns across 13 bases. The CDR3 loop spans 15 amino acids. The junction had 0 bases not matched to a gene; V was cut back by 4 bases and J by 1 base. Germline V gene lookup returns CDR1 SGHAT and CDR2 FQNNGV. The CDR3 coding sequence is TGTGCCAGCAGCTGGACTAGCGGGGGCCAAGAGACCCAGTACTTC. It specifies CASSWTSGGQETQYF.